The rows below give T cell receptor beta chains drawn from one sample of a study of Ad26.COV2.S vaccination and SARS-CoV-2 variants. Repertoires were generated with immunoSEQ multiplex PCR, while TCRdb's copy carries only in-frame clones and drops some. The profile shows 440,000 or so clones, about 89% of them singletons. The specimen was peripheral blood, collected in a trial of Ad26.COV2.S vaccine versus placebo. All receptors come from a person between 18 and 65 years old who received the Ad26.COV2.S COVID-19 vaccine or a placebo. The conserved cysteine and the conserved F or W are not part of the CDR3 here. Each record gives: CDR3 protein, V gene, J gene.

ASSPPEGGSYEQY	TRBV28	TRBJ2-7
ASSRDFSGNTIY	TRBV14	TRBJ1-3
ASSIRGASNQPQH	TRBV19	TRBJ1-5
ASSRQGMNTEAF	TRBV6-6	TRBJ1-1
ASSPYQGETYGYT	TRBV18	TRBJ1-2
ASSIPSTGPGRDTEAF	TRBV19	TRBJ1-1
ASSWLGLGLPVGYT	TRBV5-8	TRBJ1-2
ASSHPVRGHEQF	TRBV3-1/TRBV3-2	TRBJ2-1
ASSFLLTSTDTQY	TRBV6-6	TRBJ2-3
ASSRTGGFEAF	TRBV6-5	TRBJ1-1
ASGPGWGQQQKNIQY	TRBV2	TRBJ2-4
ASSPLGRDEQF	TRBV18	TRBJ2-1
ASSLGGTGGYNEQF	TRBV5-1	TRBJ2-1
ASRGVTGELF	TRBV6-5	TRBJ2-2
ASTEIFPTPDRQAF	TRBV19	TRBJ1-1
AISESRLNGGTEAF	TRBV10-3	TRBJ1-1
APTTVDLPSNYGYT	TRBV24-1	TRBJ1-2
ASNTQMNTEAF	TRBV19	TRBJ1-1
ASRKISGPYNEQF	TRBV7-8	TRBJ2-1
ASSYSQGAHYEQY	TRBV6-5	TRBJ2-7
ASSLGGTEGIEAF	TRBV5-1	TRBJ1-1
ASSYSANTIY	TRBV6-2/TRBV6-3	TRBJ1-3
ASTPPGTLTEQY	TRBV5-5	TRBJ2-7
ASSLWAFSGGYT	TRBV7-9	TRBJ1-2
ASTSSAVSGNTIY	TRBV6-5	TRBJ1-3
ASSIRTNTGELF	TRBV5-1	TRBJ2-2
ASSTGTGGIGYQETQY	TRBV19	TRBJ2-5